This TCR beta chain stems from a study of T cell changes during pregnancy in multiple sclerosis. Profiling relied on immunoSEQ multiplex PCR, and the TCRdb table lists in-frame clones only, not all of them. The sample lists more than 40,000 clones; about 91% were seen once. A few counts support this clone. This CDR3 spans 14 amino acids. Germline CDR1 is SEHNR and CDR2 is FQNEAQ (reference sequence). V was trimmed by 5 bases and J by 5 bases, leaving 10 bases between them. The chain couples TRBV7-9 to TRBJ2-6; D perhaps matches TRBD2 (6 bases). The receptor was derived from a female donor with multiple sclerosis, enrolled in a pregnancy study. The specimen comprised CD8+ T cells from peripheral blood mononuclear cells, sampled after pregnancy. CDR3: CASSAGLRANVLTF. The CDR3 region has the DNA TGTGCCAGCAGCGCGGGACTCCGGGCCAACGTCCTGACTTTC. The complete variable domain, with remaining parts taken from reference TRBV7-9 and TRBJ2-6, reads DTGVSQNPRHKITKRGQNVTFRCDPISEHNRLYWYRQTLGQGPEFLTYFQNEAQLEKSRLLSDRFSAERPKGSFSTLEIQRTEQGDSAMYLCASSAGLRANVLTFGAGSRLTVL.